This T cell receptor (beta chain) was recovered during a study of shared clonotypes between healthy human individuals. Overall study findings and caveats: Researchers sampled only blood; tissue repertoires likely differ.

This CDR3 contains 13 residues. Germline V gene data show CDR1 as SEHNR and CDR2 as FQNEAQ (reference sequence). V lost 6 bases, J lost 3 bases, and 12 bases lay in between. In the case of this clone: Its antigen is undetermined.

TCRdb keeps only in-frame clones here, not all; method: immunoSEQ multiplex PCR. The sample lists about 1 million clones; around 75% were seen once. The chain links TRBV7-9 to TRBJ2-7, with a weak D call TRBD1 (6 bases). The material sequenced was memory CD4+ T cells sorted from blood. Subset in this sample: CD45RA-negative fraction. The sequence derives from a young man in good health. CDR3 loop: CASSSGAHYEQYF. CDR3 sequence (DNA): TGTGCCAGCAGTTCAGGGGCCCACTACGAGCAGTACTTC.